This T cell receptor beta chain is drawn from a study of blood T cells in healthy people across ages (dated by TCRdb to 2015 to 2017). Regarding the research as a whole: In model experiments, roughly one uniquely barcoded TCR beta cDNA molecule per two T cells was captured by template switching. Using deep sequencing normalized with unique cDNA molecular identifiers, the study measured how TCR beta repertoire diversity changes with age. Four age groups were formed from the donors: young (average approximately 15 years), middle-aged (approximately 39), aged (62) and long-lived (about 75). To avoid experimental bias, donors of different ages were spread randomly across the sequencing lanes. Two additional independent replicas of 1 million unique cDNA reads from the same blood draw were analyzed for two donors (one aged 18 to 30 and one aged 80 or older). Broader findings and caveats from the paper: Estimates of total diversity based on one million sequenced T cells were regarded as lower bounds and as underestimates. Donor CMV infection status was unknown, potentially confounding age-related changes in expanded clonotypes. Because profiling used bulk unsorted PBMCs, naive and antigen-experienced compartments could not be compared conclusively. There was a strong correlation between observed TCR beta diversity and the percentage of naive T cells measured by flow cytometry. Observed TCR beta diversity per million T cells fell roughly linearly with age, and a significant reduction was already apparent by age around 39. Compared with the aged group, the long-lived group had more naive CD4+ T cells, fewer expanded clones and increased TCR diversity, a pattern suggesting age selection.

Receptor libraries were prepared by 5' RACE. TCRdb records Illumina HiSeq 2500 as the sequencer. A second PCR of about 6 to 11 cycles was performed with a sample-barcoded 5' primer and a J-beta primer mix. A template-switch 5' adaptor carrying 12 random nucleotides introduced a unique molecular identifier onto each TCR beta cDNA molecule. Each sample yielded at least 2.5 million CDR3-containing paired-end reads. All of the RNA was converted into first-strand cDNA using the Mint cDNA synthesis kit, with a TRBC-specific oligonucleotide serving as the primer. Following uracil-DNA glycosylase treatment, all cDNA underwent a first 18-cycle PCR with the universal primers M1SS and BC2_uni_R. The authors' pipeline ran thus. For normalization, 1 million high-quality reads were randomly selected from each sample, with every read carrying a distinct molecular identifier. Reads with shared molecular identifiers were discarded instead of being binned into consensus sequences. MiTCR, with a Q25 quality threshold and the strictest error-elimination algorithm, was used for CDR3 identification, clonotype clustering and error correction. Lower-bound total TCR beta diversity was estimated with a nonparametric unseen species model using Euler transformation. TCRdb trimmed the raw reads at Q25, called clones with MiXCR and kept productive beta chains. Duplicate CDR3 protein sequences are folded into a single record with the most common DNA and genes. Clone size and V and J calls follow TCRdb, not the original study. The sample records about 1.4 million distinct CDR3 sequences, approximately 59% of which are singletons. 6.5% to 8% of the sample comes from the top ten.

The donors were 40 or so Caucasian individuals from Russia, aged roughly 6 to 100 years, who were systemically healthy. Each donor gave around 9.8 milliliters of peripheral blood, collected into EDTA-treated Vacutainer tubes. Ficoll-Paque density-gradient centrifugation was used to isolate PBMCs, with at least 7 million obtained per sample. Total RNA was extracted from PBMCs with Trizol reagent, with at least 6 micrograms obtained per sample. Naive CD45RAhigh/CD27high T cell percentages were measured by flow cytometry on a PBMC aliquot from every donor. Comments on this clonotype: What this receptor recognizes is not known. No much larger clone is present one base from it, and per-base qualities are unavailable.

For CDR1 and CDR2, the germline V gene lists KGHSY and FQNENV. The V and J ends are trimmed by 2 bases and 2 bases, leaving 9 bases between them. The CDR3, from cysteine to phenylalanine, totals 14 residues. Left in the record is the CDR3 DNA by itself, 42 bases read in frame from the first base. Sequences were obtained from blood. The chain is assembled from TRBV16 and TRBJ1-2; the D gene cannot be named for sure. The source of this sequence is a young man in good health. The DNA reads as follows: TGTGCCAGCAGCCAAGGGCTAGGAAACTATGGCTACACCTTC. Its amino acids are CASSQGLGNYGYTF.